The next 18 T cell receptor beta chains were all read from a single sample in a study of T cells in lung cancer brain metastases. Sequencing used immunoSEQ multiplex PCR; TCRdb keeps in-frame clones, though not all of them. This table holds about 1,200 clones, 89% found once. Sequencing was carried out using tumor tissue from a brain metastasis. These receptors originate from a man aged 65-85 years with non-small cell lung cancer that had spread to the brain.

Remarks on this clone: The same CDR3 also results from other DNA sequences found in this sample. The chain has TRBV5-1 and TRBJ1-1, with D unclear. The CDR3 is made up of 13 amino acids. V dropped 0 bases and J dropped 4 bases, with 7 bases sitting between them. Germline assignment: CDR1 SGHRS and CDR2 YFSETQ. CDR3 amino acids: CASSLALRTEAFF. The CDR3 DNA reads TGCGCCAGCAGCTTGGCCCTACGCACTGAAGCTTTCTTT. Based on the CDR3 plus reference TRBV5-1 and TRBJ1-1, the full variable domain is KAGVTQTPRYLIKTRGQQVTLSCSPISGHRSVSWYQQTPGQGLQFLFEYFSETQRNKGNFPGRFSGRQFSNSRSEMNVSTLELGDSALYLCASSLALRTEAFFGQGTRLTVV.

The chain recombines TRBV19 with TRBJ1-5; D is undetermined. The ends were cut back, 3 bases at V and 9 bases at J, with 12 bases in the middle. The CDR3 runs 13 residues. CDR1 and CDR2 from the germline V gene are LNHDA and SQIVND (reference sequence). The CDR3 reads CASSIRGGSPQHF. DNA for the CDR3: TGTGCCAGTAGTATTAGAGGAGGATCGCCCCAGCATTTT.

This chain uses TRBV5-1 with TRBJ2-7, with no clear D. The CDR3 extends over 13 amino acids. V was pared by 0 bases and J by 5 bases, with 9 bases between. Germline V gives CDR1 SGHRS, CDR2 YFSETQ. The CDR3 nucleotides are TGCGCCAGCAGCTTGGGGGCAAGGGACGAGCAGTACTTC. The encoded protein is CASSLGARDEQYF.

The gene calls are TRBV2 and TRBJ1-2; tentative D call: TRBD1 (5 bases). The CDR3 covers 13 residues. With 9 bases removed from V and 2 bases from J, the gap between germline ends came to 13 bases. Germline CDR1 SNHLY, CDR2 FYNNEI. The CDR3 DNA is TGTGCCAGAGGAAATACAGGCAACTATGGCTACACCTTC. It translates to CARGNTGNYGYTF.

This clone appeared once. The CDR3 region has the DNA TGTGCCAGCAGCTTATCGGGTAATCAGCCCCAGCATTTT. It yields the protein CASSLSGNQPQHF. This chain links TRBV7-9 with TRBJ1-5, with D unclear. Trimming removed 2 bases at V and 4 bases at J, with 6 bases between. This CDR3 is built from 13 residues. Germline CDR1 SEHNR, CDR2 FQNEAQ (reference sequence).

The chain recombines TRBV18 with TRBJ2-5; no reliable D call. V was pared by 6 bases and J by 5 bases, with 7 bases between. Per the germline V gene, CDR1 is KGHSH and CDR2 is LQKENI. The CDR3 is 11 amino acids. The CDR3 loop reads CASSPEETQYF. The DNA of the CDR3 is TGTGCCAGCTCCCCTGAGGAGACCCAGTACTTC.

The gene calls are TRBV30 and TRBJ1-2, with a possible D match to TRBD1 (5 bases). Looked up from germline, CDR1 is GTSNPN and CDR2 is SVGIG (reference sequence). This CDR3 contains 13 residues. The V and J ends lost 5 bases and 4 bases respectively, with 14 bases between them. The DNA for the CDR3 is TGTGCCTGGCATGTGGGGGGGGGCTATGGCTACACCTTC. It translates to CAWHVGGGYGYTF.

The chain has TRBV30 and TRBJ1-6; possibly TRBD1 for D (5 bases). The V end lost 2 bases, the J end lost 5 bases, and 10 bases lay between the germline ends. The CDR3 covers 14 residues. The germline V gene encodes CDR1 GTSNPN and CDR2 SVGIG (reference sequence). In DNA form, the CDR3 reads TGTGCCTGGAGTCGTGGGACGGATAATTCACCCCTCCACTTT. It encodes CAWSRGTDNSPLHF.

The rearrangement uses TRBV13 and TRBJ2-6; TRBD1 is a possible D gene (5 bases). The CDR3 sequence is 16 residues long. V was pared by 5 bases and J by 4 bases, with 15 bases between. The V gene's germline CDR1 is PRHDT and CDR2 FYEKMQ (reference sequence). The DNA for the CDR3 is TGTGCCAGCAGCCAGGATACAGGCTCCGGGGCCAACGTCCTGACTTTC. Encoded protein: CASSQDTGSGANVLTF.

The V gene is TRBV25-1, the J gene TRBJ1-2; possible D gene TRBD1, 6 bases. Trimming took 5 bases from V and 9 from J, leaving 10 bases between them. CDR1 and CDR2 from the germline V gene are MGHDK and SYGVNS. There are 11 residues in the CDR3. DNA for the CDR3: TGTGCCAGCAGTCAGGGGTTTAGCTACACCTTC. Translating it yields CASSQGFSYTF.

The CDR3 DNA sequence: TGTGCCAGCAGCTTAAGCAGAGGAAACAATGAGCAGTTCTTC. It translates to CASSLSRGNNEQFF. This rearrangement joins TRBV7-2 to TRBJ2-1; D is undetermined. With 2 bases removed from V and 5 bases from J, the gap between germline ends came to 10 bases. Per the germline V gene, CDR1 is SGHTA and CDR2 is FQGNSA. The CDR3 is 14 amino acids.

The chain uses TRBV19 and TRBJ1-1; D call uncertain. Trimming took off 2 bases at V and 0 bases at J, with 19 bases between the two ends. The CDR3 is 18 residues long. Germline V lookup: CDR1 LNHDA, CDR2 SQIVND (reference sequence). The CDR3 DNA reads TGTGCCAGTAGTATACTGCTGAGGACGGTGATCATGAACACTGAAGCTTTCTTT. This translates into CASSILLRTVIMNTEAFF.

This clone appeared a single time. The rearrangement uses TRBV5-5 and TRBJ2-2; D might be TRBD2 (6 bases). The CDR3 runs to 15 residues. Germline V gene data show CDR1 as SGHKS and CDR2 as YYEKEE (reference sequence). Trimming shortened V by 7 bases and J by 5 bases, and 18 bases separated the two germline ends. The CDR3 nucleotides read TGTGCCAGCGACCTAGGAGGGCCTGGGACCGGGGAGCTGTTTTTT. Translation: CASDLGGPGTGELFF.

As for this clone: The same CDR3 is also encoded by other DNA sequences in this sample. This chain joins TRBV5-1 and TRBJ1-1; no clear D gene. This CDR3 is built from 13 residues. V shed 0 bases and J shed 4 bases, with 7 bases lying between them. The germline V gene encodes CDR1 SGHRS and CDR2 YFSETQ. The CDR3 region has the DNA TGCGCCAGCAGCTTGGCTCTACGCACTGAAGCTTTCTTT. It specifies CASSLALRTEAFF.

The V gene is TRBV7-9, the J gene TRBJ1-5; D possibly corresponds to TRBD1 (5 bases). V lost 3 bases to trimming and J lost 5 bases, with 14 bases between them. In germline, CDR1 is SEHNR, CDR2 FQNEAQ (reference sequence). The CDR3 length is 15 residues. The chain's CDR3 is CASSFAGSRDQPQHF. CDR3 DNA sequence: TGTGCCAGCAGCTTTGCAGGGAGCCGCGATCAGCCCCAGCATTTT.

The chain has TRBV19 and TRBJ2-2, with 11 bases aligning to TRBD2. Germline assignment: CDR1 LNHDA and CDR2 SQIVND (reference sequence). V lost 5 bases and J lost 7; bases outside the gene matches: 12. CDR3 length: 17 residues. CDR3 amino acids: CASSSPGTSGLGGELFF. CDR3 bases: TGTGCCAGTAGTTCCCCCGGGACTAGCGGCCTTGGCGGGGAGCTGTTTTTT. The whole variable domain, remainder taken from reference TRBV19 and TRBJ2-2, is DGGITQSPKYLFRKEGQNVTLSCEQNLNHDAMYWYRQDPGQGLRLIYYSQIVNDFQKGDIAEGYSVSREKKESFPLTVTSAQKNPTAFYLCASSSPGTSGLGGELFFGEGSRLTVL.

The chain carries TRBV6-4 and TRBJ2-1, with unresolved D. The germline V gene has CDR1 MRHNA and CDR2 SNTAGT. V lost 2 bases to trimming and J lost 5 bases, with 4 bases between them. The CDR3 extends over 12 amino acids. CDR3 sequence: CASSDRDNEQFF. Here the CDR3 DNA reads TGTGCCAGCAGTGACAGGGACAATGAGCAGTTCTTC.

This rearrangement joins TRBV5-8 to TRBJ1-3; the D is unclear. Trimming pared 2 bases from V and 2 bases from J, leaving 11 bases between. This CDR3 comprises 15 residues. CDR1 and CDR2 (germline): SGHTS, YDEGEE. The CDR3 sequence is CASSFGRDPGNTIYF. CDR3 DNA sequence: TGTGCCAGCAGCTTCGGAAGGGATCCTGGAAACACCATATATTTT.